Here is one TCR beta chain with its context. Its antigen remains unknown. Method: immunoSEQ multiplex PCR; TCRdb's copy keeps in-frame clones and lacks some. In the table there are roughly 150,000 clones, more than 80% of which are singletons. This record belongs to a study of T cell responses to AZD1222 COVID-19 vaccine. Across the study: Second-dose schedules of about 4 or about 12 weeks were combined.

Germline CDR1 MNHEY, CDR2 SMNVEV (reference sequence). Trimming removed 8 bases from V and 4 bases from J; junction bases left unmatched: 7. The CDR3 runs to 16 residues. Findings and caveats of the study: The span of vaccine-associated CD4 TCRs extended across spike, with dominance at 160-218 and 743-854. Donors in the cohort were predominantly white British and more often female, and clonal diversity was possibly underestimated.

This chain uses TRBV27 with TRBJ2-6; 11 bases are shared with TRBD1. Here the sequenced sample was peripheral blood, taken on day 0 of AZD1222 vaccination. This clonotype was sampled from an adult in good health. The CDR3 protein is CASLGQGVAGANVLTF. The DNA of the CDR3 is TGTGCCAGCCTGGGACAGGGGGTAGCCGGGGCCAACGTCCTGACTTTC. The complete variable domain, with remaining parts taken from reference TRBV27 and TRBJ2-6, reads EAQVTQNPRYLITVTGKKLTVTCSQNMNHEYMSWYRQDPGLGLRQIYYSMNVEVTDKGDVPEGYKVSRKEKRNFPLILESPSPNQTSLYFCASLGQGVAGANVLTFGAGSRLTVL.